The 17 T cell receptor beta chains given below trace back to one sample, sequenced in a study of cytomegalovirus exposure and HLA in healthy donors. The PCR contained 60 Vbeta and 13 Jbeta primers. Clones were read by immunoSEQ multiplex PCR, and TCRdb kept only the in-frame ones, dropping some. The data contain approximately 150,000 clones, over 65% of them seen just once; the ten biggest clones take up less than 3%. Sequencing was done on a sample of PBMCs. The receptors come from a male donor in good health and CMV-seronegative.

The rearrangement joins TRBV9 to TRBJ2-7; 9 positions match TRBD1. The CDR3 length is 15 residues. Germline CDR1 is SGDLS and CDR2 is YYNGEE. Trimming cost V 3 bases and J 2 bases; bases outside gene matches: 6. CDR3 bases: TGTGCCAGCAGCGCTGGGGACAGGGTCGCCTACGAGCAGTACTTC. It translates to CASSAGDRVAYEQYF.

The chain recombines TRBV7-2 with TRBJ2-1; no clear D. V was pared by 0 bases and J by 5 bases, with 8 bases between. The CDR3 contains 14 residues. From germline, CDR1 is SGHTA and CDR2 FQGNSA. The CDR3 loop reads CASSLAAQDNEQFF. CDR3 DNA: TGTGCCAGCAGCTTAGCAGCCCAGGACAATGAGCAGTTCTTC.

CDR3 DNA sequence: TGTGCCAGCAGCGTAGGGGGGGGTAGCTCTGGAAACACCATATATTTT. Protein product: CASSVGGGSSGNTIYF. The J gene is TRBJ1-3, the V gene TRBV9, with D perhaps TRBD1 (5 bases). Germline CDR1 reads SGDLS; CDR2 reads YYNGEE. Trimming stripped 0 bases from V and 0 bases from J, with 10 bases between. This CDR3 is built from 16 residues.

The CDR3 here is CAISALADTDTQYF. The CDR3 DNA is TGTGCCATCAGTGCTTTAGCAGACACAGATACGCAGTATTTT. The chain uses TRBV10-3 and TRBJ2-3; D is undetermined. V lost 4 bases and J lost 2, with 10 bases in between. This CDR3 region has 14 residues. CDR1 and CDR2 from the germline V gene are ENHRY and SYGVKD.

The rearrangement links TRBV10-1 to TRBJ1-6, with D possibly TRBD1 on 5 matching bases. Germline V CDR1 and CDR2: WNHNN, SYGVQD (reference sequence). The CDR3 is 17 residues long. V lost 0 bases and J 10 bases, leaving 19 bases between the germline ends. This chain's CDR3 is CASSESSVAGVDSPLHF. Here the CDR3 DNA reads TGCGCCAGCAGTGAGTCGAGCGTGGCGGGGGTTGACTCACCCCTCCACTTT.

On this clone itself: Other nucleotide sequences from this sample produce the same CDR3. The V call is TRBV11-2, the J call TRBJ2-3; D unclear. Per the germline V gene, CDR1 is SGHAT and CDR2 is FQNNGV. There are 13 residues in the CDR3. Trimming took 4 bases from V and 2 from J, leaving 7 bases between them. The CDR3, as DNA: TGTGCCAGCAGCTCCCCTCCCACAGATACGCAGTATTTT. Translation: CASSSPPTDTQYF.

This clone was counted a few times. J is TRBJ1-5 and V is TRBV2; weak D call: TRBD1 (6 bases). The CDR3 consists of 13 residues. V lost 7 bases, J lost 1 base, and 8 bases lay in between. Germline V gene lookup returns CDR1 SNHLY and CDR2 FYNNEI. The CDR3 region has the DNA TGTGCCAGCAAGGGGGACAGCAATCAGCCCCAGCATTTT. Amino acids: CASKGDSNQPQHF.

The chain employs TRBV29-1 and TRBJ2-7, with 11 nucleotides matching TRBD2. CDR3 length: 16 residues. V was pared by 4 bases and J by 1 base, with 9 bases of the junction left unmatched. CDR1 is SQVTM and CDR2 is ANQGSEA in the germline V gene. The CDR3 sequence: CSVGTSGFYVSYEQYF. The CDR3 nucleotides read TGCAGCGTTGGGACTAGCGGGTTCTATGTTTCCTACGAGCAGTACTTC.

As DNA, the CDR3 is TGTGCCAGCAGCTTGGCGCCCCTCCAGGGTGATCAGTACTTC. Translating gives CASSLAPLQGDQYF. V is TRBV11-2 and J is TRBJ2-7; TRBD1 is a possible D gene (5 bases). V lost 3 bases and J lost 10, with 19 bases in between. Germline V gene sequence: CDR1 SGHAT, CDR2 FQNNGV. The CDR3 is 14 amino acids.

V is TRBV5-6 and J is TRBJ2-7; D is possibly TRBD1 (7 bases). The CDR3 extends over 15 amino acids. From germline, CDR1 is SGHDT and CDR2 YYEEEE. V was pared by 3 bases and J by 3 bases, with 16 bases between. The CDR3 DNA reads as TGTGCCAGCAGCTGGGCGACAGGGACTTTCTACGAGCAGTACTTC. It codes for CASSWATGTFYEQYF.

The rearrangement joins TRBV7-9 to TRBJ2-3, with D tentatively TRBD2 (6 bases). V lost 7 bases and J 2 bases, leaving 13 bases between the germline ends. The germline gives CDR1 SEHNR, CDR2 FQNEAQ (reference sequence). CDR3 length: 14 residues. The CDR3 reads CASNRDLNTDTQYF. CDR3 DNA sequence: TGTGCCAGCAACCGGGACTTAAACACAGATACGCAGTATTTT.

The chain has TRBV5-4 and TRBJ2-7, with D perhaps TRBD1 (6 bases). CDR3 length: 14 residues. Germline V gene sequence: CDR1 SGHNT, CDR2 YYREEE (reference sequence). The V end was cut by 0 bases, the J end by 2 bases, with 9 bases between. CDR3 region: CASSLEQGPYEQYF. The CDR3 nucleotides are TGTGCCAGCAGCTTGGAACAGGGTCCCTACGAGCAGTACTTC.

This rearrangement joins TRBV11-1 to TRBJ2-2; TRBD2 matches 12 bases. Trimming at V came to 5 bases and at J to 5 bases, leaving 15 bases not matched to a gene. Germline CDR1 is SGHAT and CDR2 is FQDESV (reference sequence). There are 19 residues in the CDR3. The CDR3 DNA sequence: TGTGCCAGCAGCCTCACTCCTCTAGCGGGAGGGGTGTCGACCGGGGAGCTGTTTTTT. Translation: CASSLTPLAGGVSTGELFF.

The chain carries TRBV21-1 and TRBJ1-5; no check of the table's D call, TRBD1, against the DNA was made. TRBV21-1 is reported as a pseudogene. The CDR3 totals 16 residues. Written as DNA, the CDR3 is TGTGCCAGCAGCAAACGAACAGGGTTTCCAGGTCAGCCCCAGCATTTT. It yields the protein CASSKRTGFPGQPQHF.

The rearrangement uses TRBV7-6 and TRBJ2-7, with D tentatively TRBD1 (6 bases). The CDR3 extends over 15 amino acids. The germline V and J ends were trimmed by 5 bases and 3 bases, with 17 bases remaining between them. Germline V gene lookup returns CDR1 SGHVS and CDR2 FNYEAQ. The CDR3 coding sequence is TGTGCCAGCAGCCCAGGGGCGTTGTACGGCTACGAGCAGTACTTC. Translation: CASSPGALYGYEQYF.

V and J are TRBV5-1 and TRBJ1-1; D might be TRBD1 (5 bases). CDR1 and CDR2 from the germline V gene are SGHRS and YFSETQ. The V end was cut by 4 bases, the J end by 6 bases, with 13 bases between. The CDR3 contains 13 residues. The CDR3 coding sequence is TGCGCCAGCAGCGACCCGGGGGGATCTGAAGCTTTCTTT. It codes for CASSDPGGSEAFF.

The V and J genes are TRBV19 and TRBJ2-5; no clear D. V was pared by 3 bases and J by 10 bases, with 24 bases between. The CDR3 extends over 16 amino acids. Germline values: CDR1 LNHDA, CDR2 SQIVND (reference sequence). CDR3 sequence reads: CASSIMSYGFEVDQYF. The CDR3 coding sequence is TGTGCCAGTAGTATTATGTCATATGGATTTGAGGTTGACCAGTACTTC.